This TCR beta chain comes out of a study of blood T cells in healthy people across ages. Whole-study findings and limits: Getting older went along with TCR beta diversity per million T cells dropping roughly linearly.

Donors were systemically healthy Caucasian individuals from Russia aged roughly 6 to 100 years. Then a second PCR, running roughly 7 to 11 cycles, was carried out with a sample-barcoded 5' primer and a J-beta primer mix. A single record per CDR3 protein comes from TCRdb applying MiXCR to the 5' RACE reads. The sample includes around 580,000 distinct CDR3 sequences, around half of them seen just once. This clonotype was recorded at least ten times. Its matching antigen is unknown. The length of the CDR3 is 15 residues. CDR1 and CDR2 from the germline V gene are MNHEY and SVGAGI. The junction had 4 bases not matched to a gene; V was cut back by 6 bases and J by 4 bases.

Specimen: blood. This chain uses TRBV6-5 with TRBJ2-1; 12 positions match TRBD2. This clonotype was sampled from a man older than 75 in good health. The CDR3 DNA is TGTGCCAGCAGGCTTGGGACTAGCGGGTACAATGAGCAGTTCTTC. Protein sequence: CASRLGTSGYNEQFF.